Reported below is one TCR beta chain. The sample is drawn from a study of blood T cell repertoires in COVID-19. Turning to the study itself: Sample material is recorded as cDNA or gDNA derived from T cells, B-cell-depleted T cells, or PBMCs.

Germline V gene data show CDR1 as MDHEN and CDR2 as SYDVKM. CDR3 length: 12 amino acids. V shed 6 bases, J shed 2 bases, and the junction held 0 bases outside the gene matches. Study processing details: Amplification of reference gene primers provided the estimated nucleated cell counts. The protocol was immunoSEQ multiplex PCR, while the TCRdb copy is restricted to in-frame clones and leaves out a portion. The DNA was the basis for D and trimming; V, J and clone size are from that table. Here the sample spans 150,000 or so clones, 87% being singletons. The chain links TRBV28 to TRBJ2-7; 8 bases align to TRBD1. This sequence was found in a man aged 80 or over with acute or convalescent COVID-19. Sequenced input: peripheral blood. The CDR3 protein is CASRDRAYEQYF. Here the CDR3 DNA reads TGTGCCAGCAGGGACAGGGCCTACGAGCAGTACTTC.